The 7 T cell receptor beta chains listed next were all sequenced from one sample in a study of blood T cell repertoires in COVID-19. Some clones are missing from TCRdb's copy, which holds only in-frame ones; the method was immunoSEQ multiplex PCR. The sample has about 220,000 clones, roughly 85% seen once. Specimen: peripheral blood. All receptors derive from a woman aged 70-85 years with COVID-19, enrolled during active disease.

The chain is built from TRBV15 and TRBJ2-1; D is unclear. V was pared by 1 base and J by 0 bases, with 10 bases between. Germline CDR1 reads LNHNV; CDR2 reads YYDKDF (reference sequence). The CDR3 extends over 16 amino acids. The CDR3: CATSRGSTSSYNEQFF. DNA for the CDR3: TGTGCCACCAGCAGAGGTAGCACGAGCTCCTACAATGAGCAGTTCTTC.

CDR3 region: CASSLEAGGTEAFF. CDR3 DNA sequence: TGTGCCAGCAGCTTAGAGGCGGGGGGCACTGAAGCTTTCTTT. V is TRBV11-2 and J is TRBJ1-1; D perhaps matches TRBD1 (5 bases). The CDR3 spans 14 residues. V was shortened by 0 bases and J by 4 bases, with 9 bases between the two germline ends. Germline lookup yields CDR1 SGHAT and CDR2 FQNNGV.

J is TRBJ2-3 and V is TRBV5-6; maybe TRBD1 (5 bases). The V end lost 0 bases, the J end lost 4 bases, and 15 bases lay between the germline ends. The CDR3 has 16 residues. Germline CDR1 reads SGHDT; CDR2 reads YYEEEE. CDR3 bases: TGTGCCAGCAGCTTGGAAAGTAGGCTCAGGGCAGATACGCAGTATTTT. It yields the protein CASSLESRLRADTQYF.

CDR3: CASSPSSGGAPGELFF. CDR3 sequence (DNA): TGTGCCAGCAGCCCCTCTAGCGGGGGGGCACCCGGGGAGCTGTTTTTT. The chain has TRBV7-2 and TRBJ2-2; the match to TRBD2 covers 12 bases. The V segment lost 5 bases and the J segment 6 bases; nucleotides outside the gene matches: 7. Germline V gene lookup returns CDR1 SGHTA and CDR2 FQGNSA. The length of the CDR3 is 16 residues. The full variable domain, completed using reference TRBV7-2 and TRBJ2-2, is GAGVSQSPSNKVTEKGKDVELRCDPISGHTALYWYRQSLGQGLEFLIYFQGNSAPDKSGLPSDRFSAERTGGSVSTLTIQRTQQEDSAVYLCASSPSSGGAPGELFFGEGSRLTVL.

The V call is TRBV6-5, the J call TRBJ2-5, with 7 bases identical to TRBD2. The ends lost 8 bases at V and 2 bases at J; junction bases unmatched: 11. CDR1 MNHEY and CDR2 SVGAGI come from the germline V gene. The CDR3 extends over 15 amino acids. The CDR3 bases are TGTGCCAGCTGCACTTGGGACTACCGTCAAGAGACCCAGTACTTC. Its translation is CASCTWDYRQETQYF.

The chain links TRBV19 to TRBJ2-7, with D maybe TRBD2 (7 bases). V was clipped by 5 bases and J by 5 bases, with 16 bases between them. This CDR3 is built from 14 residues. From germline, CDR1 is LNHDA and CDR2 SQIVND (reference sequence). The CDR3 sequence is CASSFGGAFNEQYF. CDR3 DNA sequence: TGTGCCAGTAGTTTTGGGGGGGCATTCAACGAGCAGTACTTC.

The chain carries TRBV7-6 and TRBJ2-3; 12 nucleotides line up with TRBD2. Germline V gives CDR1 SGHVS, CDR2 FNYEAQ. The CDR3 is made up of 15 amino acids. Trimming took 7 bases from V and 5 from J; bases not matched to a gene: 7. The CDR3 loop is CASKLLAGGGDTQYF. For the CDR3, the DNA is TGTGCCAGCAAATTACTAGCGGGAGGTGGAGATACGCAGTATTTT.